The source of this TCR beta chain is a study of blood T cell repertoires in COVID-19. The method was immunoSEQ multiplex PCR; TCRdb's version includes in-frame clones alone and lacks a portion of them. The sample lists about 83,000 clones, approximately 88% occurring once. Trimming removed 4 bases at V and 4 bases at J, with 2 bases between. The germline gives CDR1 SGHTA, CDR2 FQGNSA. The CDR3 spans 12 residues. The specimen sequenced was peripheral blood. The clonotype was recovered from a human donor in a cohort sampled during active COVID-19. The rearrangement uses TRBV7-2 and TRBJ2-6; D not resolved. CDR3 nucleotide sequence: TGTGCCAGCAGCTCGGGGGCCAACGTCCTGACTTTC. Residues: CASSSGANVLTF.